These 26 T cell receptor beta chains originate from one sample sequenced in a study of blood T cell repertoires in COVID-19. Produced via immunoSEQ multiplex PCR; TCRdb's table is partial and in-frame only. The data hold a few hundred thousand clones, with around 87% observed a single time. The sample was PBMCs or T cells enriched from blood (not recorded which). These TCRs come from a woman in her fifties or sixties who had recovered from COVID-19.

The chain combines TRBV5-1 with TRBJ2-7; D is possibly TRBD1 (5 bases). CDR1 is SGHRS and CDR2 is YFSETQ in the germline V gene. This CDR3 contains 13 residues. Trimming left V 0 bases short and J 2 bases short, with 6 bases between. DNA for the CDR3: TGCGCCAGCAGCTTGGCAGGGACCTACGAGCAGTACTTC. Translated, it gives CASSLAGTYEQYF.

This clone was observed once. The rearrangement links TRBV7-6 to TRBJ2-2, with 9 bases identical to TRBD2. CDR1 SGHVS and CDR2 FNYEAQ come from the germline V gene. Trimming cost V 6 bases and J 6 bases; bases outside gene matches: 14. The CDR3 has 17 amino acids. The DNA for the CDR3 is TGTGCCAGCAGAACCAGATCGGCTAGCGGGGACGCCGGGGAGCTGTTTTTT. Translation gives CASRTRSASGDAGELFF.

Notes on this clone: In the same sample, other DNA sequences code for this CDR3. The V and J genes are TRBV18 and TRBJ2-7, with D hard to call. Per the germline V gene, CDR1 is KGHSH and CDR2 is LQKENI. V shed 0 bases and J shed 0 bases, with 3 bases lying between them. This CDR3 has 13 amino acids. CDR3 in amino acids: CASSPPSSYEQYF. CDR3 sequence (DNA): TGTGCCAGCTCACCACCTAGCTCCTACGAGCAGTACTTC.

Written as DNA, the CDR3 is TGTGCCAGCAGCCTCCTTTTCATCGAGTCTAGCGGGGAGCTGTTTTTT. It is translated as CASSLLFIESSGELFF. This chain joins TRBV7-2 and TRBJ2-2, with unresolved D. Germline assignment: CDR1 SGHTA and CDR2 FQGNSA. CDR3 size: 16 residues. V was pared by 5 bases and J by 7 bases, with 20 bases between.

The chain couples TRBV2 to TRBJ2-2; possibly TRBD2 for D (6 bases). The CDR3 is 18 residues long. Germline assignment: CDR1 SNHLY and CDR2 FYNNEI. Trimming stripped 4 bases from V and 1 base from J, with 19 bases between. Here the CDR3 reads CASSGSEYTGVNTGELFF. CDR3 DNA: TGTGCCAGCAGTGGAAGCGAGTATACGGGGGTGAACACCGGGGAGCTGTTTTTT.

This rearrangement joins TRBV12-3 or TRBV12-4 to TRBJ1-6; D perhaps matches TRBD1 (6 bases). Trimming removed 6 bases from V and 6 bases from J, with 9 bases in between. The CDR3 runs 13 residues. This chain's CDR3 is CASRDRSNSPLHF. The CDR3 DNA follows: TGTGCCAGCAGGGACAGATCTAATTCACCCCTCCACTTT.

This chain uses TRBV11-2 with TRBJ2-7; 10 nucleotides match TRBD1. CDR1 is SGHAT and CDR2 is FQNNGV in the germline V gene. There are 13 residues in the CDR3. V trimming: 5 bases; J trimming: 4 bases; junction bases outside the gene matches: 2. CDR3 region: CASSVGQGYEQYF. CDR3 in DNA: TGTGCCAGCAGCGTGGGACAGGGGTACGAGCAGTACTTC.

This rearrangement joins TRBV5-1 to TRBJ2-4, with 9 positions matching TRBD1. Germline CDR1 reads SGHRS; CDR2 reads YFSETQ. The CDR3 runs to 15 residues. Trimming at V came to 3 bases and at J to 7 bases, leaving 8 bases not matched to a gene. This chain's CDR3 is CASSSRDRERNIQYF. CDR3 in DNA: TGCGCCAGCAGCTCCCGGGACAGGGAACGGAACATTCAGTACTTC.

The table lists this clone with many counts. This sequence joins TRBV5-1 and TRBJ1-2, with D hard to call. The CDR3 totals 14 residues. V lost 1 base and J 4 bases, leaving 11 bases between the germline ends. Germline lookup yields CDR1 SGHRS and CDR2 YFSETQ. Here the CDR3 DNA reads TGCGCCAGCAGCTTGTTGAGCACGTCCTATGGCTACACCTTC. Translation gives CASSLLSTSYGYTF.

The gene calls are TRBV6-7 and TRBJ2-5, with 14 bases aligning to TRBD2. TRBV6-7 is an ORF for which the function is uncertain. The CDR3 is made up of 17 amino acids. V lost 0 bases to trimming and J lost 5 bases; unmatched junction nucleotides: 5. CDR3 protein: CASSYSGTSGGRETQYF. CDR3 nucleotides: TGTGCCAGCAGTTACTCCGGGACTAGCGGGGGCCGGGAGACCCAGTACTTC.

The table lists this clone with a count of one. A junction end diverges from the germline sequence, so it may reflect a read error. The J gene is TRBJ1-2, the V gene TRBV3-1 (or the pseudogene TRBV3-2); D might be TRBD1 (5 bases). Germline lookup yields CDR1 LGHDT and CDR2 YNNKEL (reference sequence). The CDR3 is made up of 11 amino acids. The CDR3 DNA is TGTGCCAGCAGCCAAGATTTTGCAGGGAGGTTT. Protein product: CASSQDFAGRF.

This clone was recorded a few times. V is TRBV19 and J is TRBJ1-1, with a tentative D call TRBD1 (6 bases). Trimming stripped 5 bases from V and 5 bases from J, with 18 bases between. The length of the CDR3 is 15 residues. CDR1 and CDR2 (germline): LNHDA, SQIVND (reference sequence). This chain's CDR3 is CASSAQQGWWTEAFF. The DNA for the CDR3 is TGTGCCAGTAGTGCCCAACAGGGCTGGTGGACTGAAGCTTTCTTT.

The chain has TRBV28 and TRBJ1-1; TRBD1 agrees at 9 bases. The V segment lost 8 bases and the J segment 5 bases; nucleotides outside the gene matches: 6. The CDR3 sequence is 13 residues long. In germline, CDR1 is MDHEN, CDR2 SYDVKM. CDR3: CASRTGARTEAFF. CDR3 nucleotides: TGTGCCAGCCGGACAGGGGCGAGGACTGAAGCTTTCTTT.

The CDR3 region is CASSPLVSPRTGVRNEQFF. The CDR3 DNA sequence: TGTGCCAGCAGCCCATTAGTCAGCCCCCGGACAGGGGTTAGAAATGAGCAGTTCTTC. V usage is TRBV7-9 and J usage is TRBJ2-1; 9 nucleotides line up with TRBD1. This CDR3 spans 19 amino acids. The trim removed 5 bases at V and 7 bases at J, leaving 21 bases unmatched. Germline V gene lookup returns CDR1 SEHNR and CDR2 FQNEAQ (reference sequence).

The chain employs TRBV12-3 or TRBV12-4 and TRBJ1-1; D call uncertain. Trimming removed 7 bases at V and 1 base at J, with 7 bases between. The CDR3 is 12 amino acids. The CDR3 loop reads CASNGWNTEAFF. CDR3 bases: TGTGCCAGCAACGGTTGGAACACTGAAGCTTTCTTT.

The chain combines TRBV28 with TRBJ1-6; D is uncertain. The V gene's germline CDR1 is MDHEN and CDR2 SYDVKM. The ends were cut back, 1 base at V and 7 bases at J, with 8 bases in the middle. CDR3 size: 14 residues. Here the CDR3 reads CASSLYRLNSPLHF. In DNA form, the CDR3 reads TGTGCCAGCAGTTTATACAGACTAAATTCACCCCTCCACTTT.

This chain links TRBV30 with TRBJ1-1, with 7 bases lining up with TRBD1. CDR3 length: 15 residues. Germline V gives CDR1 GTSNPN, CDR2 SVGIG (reference sequence). V was pared by 0 bases and J by 0 bases, with 4 bases of the junction left unmatched. CDR3 sequence: CAWSVGTDMNTEAFF. CDR3 nucleotide sequence: TGTGCCTGGAGTGTGGGGACAGACATGAACACTGAAGCTTTCTTT.

The V and J genes are TRBV18 and TRBJ2-1; tentative D call: TRBD1 (6 bases). Trimming stripped 5 bases from V and 8 bases from J, with 19 bases between. Germline loops: CDR1 KGHSH, CDR2 LQKENI. CDR3 length: 15 residues. CDR3 in amino acids: CASSTAVGGIDEQFF. CDR3 in DNA: TGTGCCAGCTCAACAGCCGTAGGGGGAATCGATGAGCAGTTCTTC.

This chain joins TRBV6-6 and TRBJ1-1; 11 bases are shared with TRBD1. CDR1 and CDR2 from the germline V gene are MNHNY and SVGAGI (reference sequence). Trimming took 5 bases from V and 4 from J; bases not matched to a gene: 12. The CDR3 covers 17 residues. CDR3: CASSPYLGGTGGTEAFF. The DNA of the CDR3 is TGTGCCAGCAGTCCCTACTTGGGTGGGACAGGGGGCACTGAAGCTTTCTTT.

This clone was observed a few times. The chain links TRBV6-2 or TRBV6-3 to TRBJ1-1; 7 positions agree with TRBD1. V dropped 5 bases and J dropped 0; count of bases not matched to a gene: 6. In germline, CDR1 is MNHEY, CDR2 SVGEGT. CDR3 length: 15 amino acids. The CDR3 loop reads CASSLTGPLNTEAFF. CDR3 coding DNA: TGTGCCAGCAGTCTGACAGGGCCGTTGAACACTGAAGCTTTCTTT.

The count of this clone is one. The CDR3 sequence: CASSSLSGELFF. CDR3 nucleotide sequence: TGTGCCAGCAGCTCATTGTCCGGGGAGCTGTTTTTT. The chain links TRBV11-2 to TRBJ2-2; no clear D. The CDR3 spans 12 residues. V dropped 4 bases and J dropped 6 bases, with 6 bases sitting between them. CDR1 and CDR2 from the germline V gene are SGHAT and FQNNGV.

The chain is built from TRBV5-1 and TRBJ2-1, with 7 bases that match TRBD1. The junction had 6 bases not matched to a gene; V was cut back by 4 bases and J by 5 bases. Germline V gene sequence: CDR1 SGHRS, CDR2 YFSETQ. The CDR3 sequence is 14 residues long. CDR3 region: CASSVGTANNEQFF. CDR3 sequence (DNA): TGCGCCAGCAGCGTTGGGACAGCGAACAATGAGCAGTTCTTC.

The rearrangement uses TRBV4-1 and TRBJ1-6; D may be TRBD1 (5 bases). The germline gives CDR1 MGHRA, CDR2 YSYEKL. The CDR3 has 15 amino acids. Trimming took 4 bases from V and 9 from J, leaving 16 bases between them. CDR3 in DNA: TGCGCCAGCAGCCGAACACAGGAAAAGGGTTCACCCCTCCACTTT. Its translation: CASSRTQEKGSPLHF.

This chain links TRBV3-1 (or the pseudogene TRBV3-2) with TRBJ2-5, with 11 nucleotides matching TRBD2. Unmatched junction bases numbered 14, after V lost 1 base and J lost 7 bases. CDR1 LGHDT and CDR2 YNNKEL come from the germline V gene (reference sequence). There are 18 residues in the CDR3. Here the CDR3 reads CASSQGLRLAGGSGTQYF. The CDR3 DNA follows: TGTGCCAGCAGCCAAGGTTTACGGCTAGCGGGGGGTTCGGGGACCCAGTACTTC.

The chain combines TRBV27 with TRBJ1-6; 8 nucleotides line up with TRBD1. Germline V CDR1 and CDR2: MNHEY, SMNVEV (reference sequence). The CDR3 has 17 residues. Trimming took 3 bases from V and 4 from J; bases not matched to a gene: 8. The chain's CDR3 is CASSFTNRQGYNSPLHF. CDR3 in DNA: TGTGCCAGCAGTTTCACCAACCGACAGGGGTATAATTCACCCCTCCACTTT.

The CDR3 bases are TGTGCCACCAGCAGACGTGGAAACACCATATATTTT. Its translation is CATSRRGNTIYF. The chain carries TRBV15 and TRBJ1-3; D is unclear. CDR3 length: 12 residues. Germline V gives CDR1 LNHNV, CDR2 YYDKDF (reference sequence). Trimming removed 2 bases at V and 3 bases at J, with 2 bases between. Full variable domain (outside the CDR3, taken from reference TRBV15 and TRBJ1-3): DAMVIQNPRYQVTQFGKPVTLSCSQTLNHNVMYWYQQKSSQAPKLLFHYYDKDFNNEADTPDNFQSRRPNTSFCFLDIRSPGLGDTAMYLCATSRRGNTIYFGEGSWLTVV.